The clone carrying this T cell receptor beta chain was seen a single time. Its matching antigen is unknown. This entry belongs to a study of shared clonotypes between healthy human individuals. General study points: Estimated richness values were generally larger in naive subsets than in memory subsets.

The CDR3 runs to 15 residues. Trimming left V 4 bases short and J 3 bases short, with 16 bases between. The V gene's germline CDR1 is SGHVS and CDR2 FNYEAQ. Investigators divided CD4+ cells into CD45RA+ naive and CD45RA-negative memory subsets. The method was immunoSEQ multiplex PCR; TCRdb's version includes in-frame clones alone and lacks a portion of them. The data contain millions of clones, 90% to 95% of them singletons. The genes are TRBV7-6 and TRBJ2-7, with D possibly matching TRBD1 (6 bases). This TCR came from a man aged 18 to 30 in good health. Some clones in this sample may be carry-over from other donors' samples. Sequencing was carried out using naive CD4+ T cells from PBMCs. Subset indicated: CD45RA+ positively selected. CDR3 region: CASSSSWGLNYEQYF. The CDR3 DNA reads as TGTGCCAGCAGCTCGTCTTGGGGGCTGAACTACGAGCAGTACTTC.